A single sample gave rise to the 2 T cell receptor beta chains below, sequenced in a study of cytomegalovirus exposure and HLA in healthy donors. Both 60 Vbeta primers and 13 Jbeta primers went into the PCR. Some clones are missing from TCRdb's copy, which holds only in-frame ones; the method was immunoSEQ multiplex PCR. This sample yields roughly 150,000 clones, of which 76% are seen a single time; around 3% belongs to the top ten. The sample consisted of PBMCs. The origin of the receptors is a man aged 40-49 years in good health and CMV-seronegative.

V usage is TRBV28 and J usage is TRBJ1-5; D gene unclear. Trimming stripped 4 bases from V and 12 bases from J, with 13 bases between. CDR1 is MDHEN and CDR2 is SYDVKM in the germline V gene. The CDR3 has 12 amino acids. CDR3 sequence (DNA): TGTGCCAGCAGTTCCGTCGGGGAGCTCCAGCATTTT. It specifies CASSSVGELQHF.

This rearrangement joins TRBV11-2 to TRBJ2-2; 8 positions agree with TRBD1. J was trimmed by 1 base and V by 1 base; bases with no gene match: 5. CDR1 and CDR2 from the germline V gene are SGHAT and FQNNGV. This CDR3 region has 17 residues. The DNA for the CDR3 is TGTGCCAGCAGCTTAGCTCACGGGACAGGGAACACCGGGGAGCTGTTTTTT. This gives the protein CASSLAHGTGNTGELFF.